These 29 T cell receptor beta chains were sequenced from one sample in a study of STAT5B mutations in CD4+ large granular lymphocyte leukemia. Sequencing was performed with immunoSEQ multiplex PCR; in TCRdb, only in-frame clones are kept and a portion is missing. The repertoire has over 20,000 clones, 65% to 90% of them found once; the top ten carry around 0.33%. The specimen was CD4+ T cells from blood buffy coats. These receptors were obtained from a human donor in good health.

The CDR3 region has the DNA TGTGCCAGCAGCATGAAAGACAGGGAGATTTTTTCACAGCCCCAGCATTTT. Its protein is CASSMKDREIFSQPQHF. This chain links TRBV7-3 with TRBJ1-5; 7 bases align to TRBD1. CDR1 and CDR2 from the germline V gene are SGHTA and FQGTGA. This CDR3 is built from 17 residues. V dropped 5 bases and J dropped 7; count of bases not matched to a gene: 17. Full variable domain (outside the CDR3, taken from reference TRBV7-3 and TRBJ1-5): GAGVSQTPSNKVTEKGKYVELRCDPISGHTALYWYRQSLGQGPEFLIYFQGTGAADDSGLPNDRFFAVRPEGSVSTLKIQRTERGDSAVYLCASSMKDREIFSQPQHFGDGTRLSIL.

The chain joins TRBV11-2 to TRBJ2-1; D perhaps matches TRBD1 (5 bases). The germline V and J ends were trimmed by 1 base and 7 bases, with 11 bases remaining between them. Per germline, CDR1 SGHAT and CDR2 FQNNGV. The CDR3 loop spans 14 amino acids. The CDR3 is CASSLGRARNEQFF. CDR3 in DNA: TGTGCCAGCAGCTTAGGCAGGGCTAGGAATGAGCAGTTCTTC. Filled out from reference TRBV11-2 and TRBJ2-1, the complete variable domain reads EAGVAQSPRYKIIEKRQSVAFWCNPISGHATLYWYQQILGQGPKLLIQFQNNGVVDDSQLPKDRFSAERLKGVDSTLKIQPAKLEDSAVYLCASSLGRARNEQFFGPGTRLTVL.

This chain joins TRBV28 and TRBJ1-5; D perhaps matches TRBD1 (5 bases). Trimming cost V 2 bases and J 2 bases, with 7 bases left between them. In germline, CDR1 is MDHEN, CDR2 SYDVKM. The CDR3 covers 14 residues. CDR3 sequence: CASSLARGNQPQHF. In DNA form, the CDR3 reads TGTGCCAGCAGTTTAGCCAGGGGCAATCAGCCCCAGCATTTT.

The J gene is TRBJ2-7, the V gene TRBV6-1, with 7 bases identical to TRBD1. V lost 2 bases and J lost 0; bases outside the gene matches: 4. This CDR3 spans 15 amino acids. Germline V gives CDR1 MNHNS, CDR2 SASEGT. In DNA form, the CDR3 reads TGTGCCAGCAGTGAAAGGGCAGGGGGCTCCTACGAGCAGTACGTC. Translated: CASSERAGGSYEQYV.

The chain uses TRBV2 and TRBJ1-2; no clear D gene. The CDR3 sequence is 16 residues long. Germline CDR1 SNHLY, CDR2 FYNNEI. V was cut by 3 bases and J by 1 base, with 15 bases left in between. The DNA of the CDR3 is TGTGCCAGCAGTGATTCTGACACTGCCGATAACTATGGCTACACCTTC. Translated, it gives CASSDSDTADNYGYTF. The entire variable domain, with the rest obtained from reference TRBV2 and TRBJ1-2, is as follows: EPEVTQTPSHQVTQMGQEVILRCVPISNHLYFYWYRQILGQKVEFLVSFYNNEISEKSEIFDDQFSVERPDGSNFTLKIRSTKLEDSAMYFCASSDSDTADNYGYTFGSGTRLTVV.

This clone was observed a handful of times. The V and J genes are TRBV10-3 and TRBJ2-7; 10 bases line up with TRBD1. The junction had 14 bases not matched to a gene; V was cut back by 0 bases and J by 3 bases. The CDR3 is 19 residues long. The germline V gene has CDR1 ENHRY and CDR2 SYGVKD. CDR3 sequence reads: CAISESGQGTQTPHYEQYV. In DNA form, the CDR3 reads TGTGCCATCAGTGAGTCGGGACAGGGGACCCAAACCCCCCACTACGAGCAGTACGTC.

V is TRBV7-8 and J is TRBJ2-5; D call uncertain. Trimming left V 5 bases short and J 0 bases short, with 7 bases between. Germline loops: CDR1 SGHVS, CDR2 FQNEAQ. The CDR3 has 13 residues. This chain's CDR3 is CASSKEYQETQYF. For the CDR3, the DNA is TGTGCCAGCAGCAAAGAGTACCAAGAGACCCAGTACTTC.

The chain couples TRBV15 to TRBJ2-5; D is undetermined. CDR3 length: 13 amino acids. Looked up from germline, CDR1 is LNHNV and CDR2 is YYDKDF (reference sequence). The V gene lost 3 bases and the J gene lost 2 bases, with 7 bases spanning the gap. DNA for the CDR3: TGTGCCACCAGCAGGAGTCCGCAAGAGACCCAGTACTTC. Protein: CATSRSPQETQYF.

This chain uses TRBV11-3 with TRBJ2-7; TRBD1 matches at 9 bases. Germline V gene data show CDR1 as SGHNT and CDR2 as YENEEA. With V trimmed by 1 base and J by 7 bases, 5 bases remained unmatched. The CDR3 sequence is 14 residues long. CDR3 sequence reads: CASSLGTGVGEQYF. CDR3 nucleotides: TGTGCCAGCAGCTTAGGGACAGGGGTAGGAGAGCAGTACTTC.

This clone turned up a few times. This rearrangement joins TRBV7-2 to TRBJ1-1, with a tentative D call TRBD1 (5 bases). Looked up from germline, CDR1 is SGHTA and CDR2 is FQGNSA. The CDR3 loop spans 15 amino acids. Trimming stripped 4 bases from V and 4 bases from J, with 16 bases between. The CDR3 coding sequence is TGTGCCAGCAGCTCCGAGCGACAGTGGGGCACTGAAGCTTTCTTT. As protein: CASSSERQWGTEAFF.

The chain employs TRBV28 and TRBJ2-3; D might be TRBD1 (5 bases). Trimming removed 4 bases from V and 5 bases from J, with 7 bases in between. The germline CDR1 and CDR2 sequences are MDHEN and SYDVKM. CDR3 length equals 12 residues. The CDR3 nucleotides read TGTGCCAGCAGTTCTACAGGAGATACGCAGTATTTT. This encodes CASSSTGDTQYF.

This chain connects TRBV29-1 to TRBJ1-1; 10 bases fit TRBD1. The CDR3 sequence is 12 residues long. Per the germline V gene, CDR1 is SQVTM and CDR2 is ANQGSEA. V lost 8 bases, J lost 7 bases, and 7 bases stayed unmatched. The CDR3 DNA reads TGCAGCAGCTTGGACAGGGGGTTTGAAGCTTTCTTT. This sequence encodes CSSLDRGFEAFF.

This clone turned up a few times. This sequence joins TRBV7-2 and TRBJ2-2; tentative D call: TRBD2 (6 bases). The V gene lost 1 base and the J gene lost 6 bases, with 15 bases spanning the gap. CDR1 SGHTA and CDR2 FQGNSA come from the germline V gene. This CDR3 region has 16 residues. CDR3 loop: CASSLGGGIGAGELFF. CDR3 nucleotides: TGTGCCAGCAGCTTAGGGGGCGGGATAGGGGCCGGGGAGCTGTTTTTT.

This chain connects TRBV10-2 to TRBJ2-1; 7 positions agree with TRBD1. The junction had 9 bases not matched to a gene; V was cut back by 6 bases and J by 4 bases. Germline V gene lookup returns CDR1 WSHSY and CDR2 SAAADI. This CDR3 is built from 15 residues. CDR3 amino acids: CASSGVGTDYNEQFF. DNA for the CDR3: TGCGCCAGCAGCGGGGTCGGGACAGATTACAATGAGCAGTTCTTC.

The chain couples TRBV7-8 to TRBJ2-1, with TRBD2 matching over 8 bases. Germline V CDR1 and CDR2: SGHVS, FQNEAQ. J gave up 6 bases and V 2 bases, and 12 bases lay outside the gene matches. This CDR3 comprises 17 residues. DNA for the CDR3: TGTGCCAGCAGCTTACATTGGAGACTAGCGACCCGCAATGAGCAGTTCTTC. Translating it yields CASSLHWRLATRNEQFF.

CDR3 sequence reads: CASRETGGGTEAFF. The CDR3 nucleotides are TGTGCCAGCAGAGAAACCGGGGGGGGGACTGAAGCTTTCTTT. The J gene is TRBJ1-1, the V gene TRBV14; D is possibly TRBD1 (5 bases). The CDR3 is 14 residues long. CDR1 and CDR2 (germline): SGHDN, FVKESK. V was trimmed by 6 bases and J by 5 bases, leaving 16 bases between them. Full variable domain (remainder filled in from reference TRBV14 and TRBJ1-1): EAGVTQFPSHSVIEKGQTVTLRCDPISGHDNLYWYRRVMGKEIKFLLHFVKESKQDESGMPNNRFLAERTGGTYSTLKVQPAELEDSGVYFCASRETGGGTEAFFGQGTRLTVV.

The chain is built from TRBV12-5 and TRBJ1-4; TRBD1 aligns across 9 bases. Trimming cost V 6 bases and J 8 bases; bases outside gene matches: 7. The length of the CDR3 is 14 residues. Per germline, CDR1 LGHNT and CDR2 FRNRAP. CDR3 nucleotide sequence: TGTGCTAGTGGACCTGGACAGGGGAGGGAAAAACTGTTTTTT. It yields the protein CASGPGQGREKLFF.

This chain links TRBV10-2 with TRBJ2-1; TRBD2 aligns across 10 bases. This CDR3 is 15 amino acids long. Germline lookup yields CDR1 WSHSY and CDR2 SAAADI. V dropped 3 bases and J dropped 8; count of bases not matched to a gene: 7. The CDR3 nucleotides read TGCGCCAGCAGTGATGGAGCGGGGGGGCCCTATGAGCAGTTCTTC. This translates into CASSDGAGGPYEQFF.

The V and J genes are TRBV6-5 and TRBJ2-1; D gene ambiguous. Trimming cost V 10 bases and J 6 bases, with 13 bases left between them. Germline CDR1 and CDR2: MNHEY and SVGAGI. This CDR3 contains 12 residues. The DNA of the CDR3 is TGTGCCACCCGGGTGAGGTCCAATGAGCAGTTCTTC. Its protein is CATRVRSNEQFF.

This clone was seen a few times. The gene calls are TRBV5-1 and TRBJ1-1; D gene uncertain. The CDR3 length is 15 residues. The germline V and J ends were trimmed by 0 bases and 4 bases, with 13 bases remaining between them. CDR1 SGHRS and CDR2 YFSETQ come from the germline V gene. CDR3 protein: CASSLAGQVATEAFF. CDR3 sequence (DNA): TGCGCCAGCAGCTTGGCCGGGCAGGTGGCCACTGAAGCTTTCTTT.

The chain combines TRBV7-8 with TRBJ2-3, with D unclear. The V gene's germline CDR1 is SGHVS and CDR2 FQNEAQ. The CDR3 totals 16 residues. The V end lost 1 base, the J end lost 1 base, and 12 bases lay between the germline ends. This CDR3 reads CASSLESPFGTDTQYF. DNA for the CDR3: TGTGCCAGCAGCTTAGAGTCCCCCTTCGGCACAGATACGCAGTATTTT. Supplemented by reference TRBV7-8 and TRBJ2-3, the full variable domain reads GAGVSQSPRYKVAKRGQDVALRCDPISGHVSLFWYQQALGQGPEFLTYFQNEAQLDKSGLPSDRFFAERPEGSVSTLKIQRTQQEDSAVYLCASSLESPFGTDTQYFGPGTRLTVL.

This chain connects TRBV7-2 to TRBJ2-3; 9 bases are shared with TRBD2. Germline V gene sequence: CDR1 SGHTA, CDR2 FQGNSA. This CDR3 is built from 14 residues. CDR3 amino acids: CASLAGVSTDTQYF. Here the CDR3 DNA reads TGTGCTAGCTTAGCGGGAGTTTCGACAGATACGCAGTATTTT.

V is TRBV11-3 and J is TRBJ1-1, with D hard to call. The CDR3 runs 13 residues. Germline V gene sequence: CDR1 SGHNT, CDR2 YENEEA. V lost 3 bases and J lost 0, with 5 bases in between. CDR3 loop: CASSLYLNTEAFF. The CDR3 DNA reads TGTGCCAGCAGCTTGTACTTGAACACTGAAGCTTTCTTT.

This clone has only a few counts. V gene TRBV19 combines with J gene TRBJ1-5; D remains unclear. Germline loops: CDR1 LNHDA, CDR2 SQIVND (reference sequence). V was trimmed by 3 bases and J by 3 bases, leaving 9 bases between them. The CDR3 has 14 amino acids. Here the CDR3 DNA reads TGTGCCAGTAGTATCCATGAGCTCAATCAGCCCCAGCATTTT. Amino acids: CASSIHELNQPQHF.

The chain recombines TRBV2 with TRBJ1-5, with 7 bases matching TRBD1. Per germline, CDR1 SNHLY and CDR2 FYNNEI. Trimming cost V 8 bases and J 5 bases; bases outside gene matches: 9. The CDR3 has 14 amino acids. CDR3 protein: CASSPGQPYQPQHF. CDR3 in DNA: TGTGCCAGCTCACCGGGACAGCCATATCAGCCCCAGCATTTT.

The sample holds one count of this clone. The chain uses TRBV4-1 and TRBJ1-4, with D possibly being TRBD1 (6 bases). The germline CDR1 and CDR2 sequences are MGHRA and YSYEKL. Trimming took off 2 bases at V and 6 bases at J, with 10 bases between the two ends. The CDR3 totals 14 residues. Here the CDR3 reads CASSQWGPDEKLFF. CDR3 coding DNA: TGCGCCAGCAGCCAATGGGGGCCTGATGAAAAACTGTTTTTT.

The CDR3 DNA reads as TGCGCCAGCAGCCAAGTTTTCCCGGGACAGCAAGAGACCCAGTACTTC. It codes for CASSQVFPGQQETQYF. The chain uses TRBV4-1 and TRBJ2-5, with 7 bases fitting TRBD1. Unmatched junction bases numbered 7, after V lost 1 base and J lost 2 bases. Germline-derived CDR1 and CDR2 are MGHRA and YSYEKL. This CDR3 is 16 amino acids long.

The rearrangement links TRBV7-2 to TRBJ2-2; 8 nucleotides align to TRBD2. The V gene's germline CDR1 is SGHTA and CDR2 FQGNSA. Losses at the gene ends were 5 bases for V and 5 bases for J; bases not matched to a gene: 7. The CDR3 is 15 residues long. DNA of the CDR3: TGTGCCAGCAGCGCCAGCGGGAGCTGGACCGGGGAGCTGTTTTTT. This encodes CASSASGSWTGELFF.

CDR3 DNA: TGTGCCTGGAGTGGTTTCGGGCTCACGGGGAATTCACCCCTCCACTTT. It is translated as CAWSGFGLTGNSPLHF. J is TRBJ1-6 and V is TRBV30, with unresolved D. The CDR3 extends over 16 amino acids. V dropped 1 base and J dropped 7 bases, with 17 bases sitting between them. Germline CDR1 is GTSNPN and CDR2 is SVGIG (reference sequence).